Listed here are 20 T cell receptor beta chains from one sample, sequenced in a study of molecular identifiers for immune sequencing clone quantification. In TCRdb, the PCR reads were re-called with MiXCR into one record per CDR3 protein. The sample has about 500,000 distinct CDR3 sequences, around 25% seen once. Sequencing was carried out using naive CD8+ T cells from blood, with Jurkat cell RNA spiked in. Subset indicated: FACS-sorted CD8+CD4-CCR7+CD45RA+ naive T cells. Receptors originate from a human donor in good health. Some libraries in this study had Jurkat cell RNA spiked in.

This clonotype has just a few counts. At one of its ends the junction is not consistent with the germline gene, which may arise from a read error. The chain combines TRBV7-6 with TRBJ1-6, with D tentatively TRBD1 (6 bases). The CDR3 covers 14 residues. Germline CDR1 is SGHVS and CDR2 is FNYEAQ. CDR3 in DNA: TGTGCCAGCAGCTACGGACAGCCTAATACACCCCTCCACTTT. It is translated as CASSYGQPNTPLHF.

Of note for this clonotype: This sequence may be a read error, since a much larger clone differs from it by one base. The chain joins TRBV20-1 to TRBJ2-7; perhaps D is TRBD1 or TRBD2 (5 bases each). Per germline, CDR1 DFQATT and CDR2 SNEGSKA (reference sequence). The CDR3 loop spans 13 amino acids. V was shortened by 5 bases and J by 0 bases, with 11 bases between the two germline ends. CDR3 DNA sequence: TGCAGTGCTGACCGGGGCAGCTCCTACGAGCAGTACTTC. It specifies CSADRGSSYEQYF.

The rearrangement links TRBV6-2 or TRBV6-3 to TRBJ2-3; 15 positions match TRBD2. V was pared by 5 bases and J by 1 base, with 4 bases of the junction left unmatched. Germline loops: CDR1 MNHEY, CDR2 SVGEGT. This CDR3 spans 17 amino acids. CDR3 amino acids: CASSPGLAGGRTDTQYF. The CDR3 nucleotides are TGTGCCAGCAGTCCGGGACTAGCGGGGGGCCGCACAGATACGCAGTATTTT.

With respect to this clonotype: A much bigger clone sits one base away, suggesting this may be a read error. This chain connects TRBV7-9 to TRBJ2-7; D remains ambiguous. The germline V gene has CDR1 SEHNR and CDR2 FQNEAQ (reference sequence). This CDR3 contains 15 residues. The CDR3 DNA reads as TGTGTCAGCAGCTTACCTCAGGCAGAGAACTACGAGCAGTACTTC. This codes for CVSSLPQAENYEQYF.

Many counts were recorded for this clonotype. The V call is TRBV10-2, the J call TRBJ1-1; D remains unclear. The V end was cut by 3 bases, the J end by 6 bases, with 17 bases between. CDR3 length: 15 amino acids. Germline V gene lookup returns CDR1 WSHSY and CDR2 SAAADI. DNA of the CDR3: TGCGCCAGCAGTGAACCAGGAATAAATAGATCTGAAGCTTTCTTT. This sequence encodes CASSEPGINRSEAFF.

The genes are TRBV9 and TRBJ2-3, with 8 bases identical to TRBD2. This CDR3 spans 15 amino acids. Germline V gives CDR1 SGDLS, CDR2 YYNGEE. V dropped 0 bases and J dropped 5; count of bases not matched to a gene: 5. CDR3 coding DNA: TGTGCCAGCAGCGTAGACGGGGGGGCCAAAGATACGCAGTATTTT. This translates into CASSVDGGAKDTQYF.

This clonotype came up many times. V is TRBV5-1 and J is TRBJ2-4; TRBD1 is a possible D gene (6 bases). V was pared by 4 bases and J by 0 bases, with 17 bases between. The CDR3 has 17 amino acids. CDR1 and CDR2 (germline): SGHRS, YFSETQ. CDR3 amino acids: CASSPGQIELAKNIQYF. CDR3 nucleotide sequence: TGCGCCAGCAGCCCCGGACAGATTGAACTAGCCAAAAACATTCAGTACTTC.

J is TRBJ2-7 and V is TRBV14, with a possible D match to TRBD2 (6 bases). Trimming took off 5 bases at V and 4 bases at J, with 21 bases between the two ends. CDR1 is SGHDN, CDR2 FVKESK, per germline. The CDR3 is 16 amino acids. This chain's CDR3 is CASSGGLLPTSYEQYF. In nucleotides, the CDR3 is TGTGCCAGCAGCGGGGGACTTCTACCCACTTCTTACGAGCAGTACTTC.

This clonotype was seen at least ten times. This chain uses TRBV13 with TRBJ2-6, with D possibly matching TRBD2 (5 bases). Germline V gene data show CDR1 as PRHDT and CDR2 as FYEKMQ (reference sequence). The CDR3 is 17 residues long. The V and J ends lost 5 bases and 1 base respectively, with 15 bases between them. CDR3 region: CASSPPRTRSGANVLTF. In nucleotides, the CDR3 is TGTGCCAGCAGCCCCCCACGAACTAGGTCTGGGGCCAACGTCCTGACTTTC.

This clonotype was seen a few times. The chain employs TRBV20-1 and TRBJ1-1; tentative D call: TRBD1 (6 bases). V lost 2 bases, J lost 1 base, and 8 bases lay in between. Germline V gene lookup returns CDR1 DFQATT and CDR2 SNEGSKA (reference sequence). The CDR3 has 13 amino acids. The CDR3 DNA is TGCAGTGCTAGATCGGACAGGAACACTGAAGCTTTCTTT. Its protein is CSARSDRNTEAFF.

As regards this clonotype: Being one base from a much bigger clone, this may be a read error. The chain recombines TRBV6-6 with TRBJ2-7; 8 bases are a match to TRBD1. The CDR3 has 14 amino acids. The V gene's germline CDR1 is MNHNY and CDR2 SVGAGI (reference sequence). The CDR3 DNA sequence: TGTGCCAGCGGTTACCAGGGGGCGAGTGGCGAGCAGTACTTC. Translating gives CASGYQGASGEQYF.

This clonotype was recorded once. The chain carries TRBV4-3 and TRBJ2-3; 7 bases line up with TRBD1. CDR1 and CDR2 (germline): LGHNA, YSLEER. The J segment lost 0 bases and the V segment lost 1 base, leaving 7 bases of the junction unmatched. The CDR3 consists of 17 residues. CDR3 amino acids: CASSQGIPGQSTDTQYF. CDR3 DNA sequence: TGCGCCAGCAGCCAAGGTATACCGGGACAGAGCACAGATACGCAGTATTTT.

This clonotype was recorded at least ten times. V is TRBV4-3 and J is TRBJ2-3; tentatively, D is TRBD1 (6 bases). With 0 bases removed from V and 0 bases from J, the gap between germline ends came to 16 bases. Germline assignment: CDR1 LGHNA and CDR2 YSLEER. This CDR3 region has 18 residues. CDR3 sequence reads: CASSQEGAGPLSTDTQYF. The DNA of the CDR3 is TGCGCCAGCAGCCAAGAGGGGGCAGGGCCCCTTAGCACAGATACGCAGTATTTT.

In the case of this clonotype: An end of the junction does not agree with germline; a read error may underlie this. This chain connects TRBV11-2 to TRBJ1-1; D is unclear. The CDR3 has 15 residues. Germline loops: CDR1 SGHAT, CDR2 FQNNGV. CDR3 bases: TGTGCCGGCAGCCGGCGGACGGTCGGGAACACTGAAGCTTTCTTT. Translation: CAGSRRTVGNTEAFF.

This chain uses TRBV7-9 with TRBJ2-7; D not certain. The germline CDR1 and CDR2 sequences are SEHNR and FQNEAQ (reference sequence). V was shortened by 5 bases and J by 7 bases, with 9 bases between the two germline ends. The CDR3 extends over 11 amino acids. CDR3 protein: CASSRLGEQYF. Here the CDR3 DNA reads TGTGCCAGCAGCCGCCTGGGTGAGCAGTACTTC.

The chain employs TRBV29-1 and TRBJ2-1; D is perhaps TRBD1 (6 bases). The CDR3 is 13 amino acids. CDR1 and CDR2 from the germline V gene are SQVTM and ANQGSEA. V lost 7 bases and J lost 0, with 10 bases in between. The CDR3: CSGDRPSYNEQFF. The CDR3 nucleotides read TGCAGCGGTGACAGGCCCTCCTACAATGAGCAGTTCTTC.

The V and J genes are TRBV4-3 and TRBJ2-7, with a possible D match to TRBD1 (6 bases). CDR3 length equals 14 residues. In germline, CDR1 is LGHNA, CDR2 YSLEER. The V and J ends lost 0 bases and 2 bases respectively, with 8 bases between them. The DNA of the CDR3 is TGCGCCAGCAGCCAAGAGACAGGACCCTACGAGCAGTACTTC. Residues: CASSQETGPYEQYF.

Remarks on this clonotype: The CDR3 does not close with the conserved phenylalanine or tryptophan, likely indicating a read error. The rearrangement links TRBV5-1 to TRBJ2-7, with D possibly matching TRBD1 (6 bases). The CDR3 length is 13 residues. Trimming took 6 bases from V and 1 from J, leaving 11 bases between them. Germline CDR1 and CDR2: SGHRS and YFSETQ. CDR3 region: CASMGTLSYEQYL. DNA of the CDR3: TGCGCCAGCATGGGGACACTTTCCTACGAGCAGTACCTC.

This clonotype was seen ten or more times. The genes are TRBV27 and TRBJ1-2; 9 bases are shared with TRBD1. The CDR3 runs 12 residues. Germline values: CDR1 MNHEY, CDR2 SMNVEV (reference sequence). V dropped 6 bases and J dropped 8; count of bases not matched to a gene: 4. CDR3 in amino acids: CASRQGAGGYTF. CDR3 DNA: TGTGCCAGCAGACAGGGGGCTGGGGGCTACACCTTC.

Ten or more counts support this clonotype. V gene TRBV7-8 combines with J gene TRBJ2-7; TRBD2 is a possible D gene (5 bases). Germline V gene data show CDR1 as SGHVS and CDR2 as FQNEAQ. V lost 1 base and J lost 3, with 10 bases in between. The CDR3 covers 14 residues. CDR3 DNA sequence: TGTGCCAGCAGCTTAGAACTAGTAGGCTACGAGCAGTACTTC. Residues: CASSLELVGYEQYF.